One sample yielded the 31 T cell receptor beta chains listed below, sequenced in a study of CD8+CD57+ T cells in acquired aplastic anemia. Both TCR beta VDJ combination and CDR3 sequence profiling were carried out. Genomic DNA was the template for this profiling. Each CDR3 protein is one row after TCRdb ran MiXCR on the reads. This sample has under 200,000 distinct CDR3 sequences, with around half found just once. All sequencing subjects had displayed CD8+CD57+ cell expansion on flow cytometry. Sequencing was carried out using sorted CD4+, CD8+, or CD8+CD57+ T cells (not recorded which) from PBMCs. These receptors were taken from a human donor with aplastic anemia.

At least ten counts were recorded for this clonotype. This chain connects TRBV11-2 to TRBJ2-5; a weak D match, TRBD1 (5 bases). The CDR3 spans 13 residues. Per the germline V gene, CDR1 is SGHAT and CDR2 is FQNNGV. Trimming left V 8 bases short and J 5 bases short, with 15 bases between. In DNA, the CDR3 is TGTGCCAGCGCCGACAGTGCTATCGAGACCCAGTACTTC. It codes for CASADSAIETQYF.

This clonotype was counted ten times or more. V is TRBV12-1 and J is TRBJ1-2. TRBV12-1 is a pseudogene. The CDR3 is 9 amino acids. DNA of the CDR3: TGTGCCACCTCCTATGGCTACACCTTC. Amino acid sequence: CATSYGYTF.

The chain employs TRBV11-2 and TRBJ2-1; 8 nucleotides line up with TRBD1. This CDR3 comprises 17 residues. Looked up from germline, CDR1 is SGHAT and CDR2 is FQNNGV. V shed 1 base and J 8 bases; nucleotides not matched to a gene: 13. The CDR3 DNA reads TGTGCCAGCAGCTTAGTAGGGCCCAACAGGGGACAGGATGAGCAGTTCTTC. Translated, it gives CASSLVGPNRGQDEQFF.

This clonotype was detected only once. J is TRBJ1-1 and V is TRBV19, with D unclear. V was cut by 3 bases and J by 5 bases, with 16 bases left in between. The CDR3 length is 15 residues. The germline V gene has CDR1 LNHDA and CDR2 SQIVND (reference sequence). The CDR3 nucleotides are TGTGCCAGTAGTATGACGCGGGGTTCGGGTACTGAAGCTTTCTTT. Its protein product is CASSMTRGSGTEAFF.

The rearrangement links TRBV24-1 to TRBJ2-7; 8 bases match TRBD1. The V segment lost 3 bases and the J segment 2 bases; nucleotides outside the gene matches: 5. The CDR3 covers 15 residues. Germline V gives CDR1 KGHDR, CDR2 SFDVKD. The CDR3 nucleotides read TGTGCCACCAGTGATCCGGGACAGGTACCCTACGAGCAGTACTTC. It is translated as CATSDPGQVPYEQYF.

The V gene is TRBV5-5, the J gene TRBJ1-1, with D perhaps TRBD1 (6 bases). In germline, CDR1 is SGHKS, CDR2 YYEKEE (reference sequence). The CDR3 sequence is 14 residues long. Trimming removed 4 bases at V and 5 bases at J, with 15 bases between. CDR3: CASSPAGARTEAFF. In DNA form, the CDR3 reads TGTGCCAGCAGCCCGGCGGGGGCAAGAACTGAAGCTTTCTTT.

The chain links TRBV6-2 or TRBV6-3 to TRBJ1-4; D gene unclear. The V and J ends lost 6 bases and 6 bases respectively, with 14 bases between them. The CDR3 length is 14 residues. The germline V gene encodes CDR1 MNHEY and CDR2 SVGEGT. The CDR3 nucleotides are TGTGCCAGCAGGTTGGACTACGCCTATGAAAAACTGTTTTTT. This codes for CASRLDYAYEKLFF.

The table lists this clonotype with many counts. This chain connects TRBV15 to TRBJ2-2; no definite D call. Trimming left V 2 bases short and J 0 bases short, with 10 bases between. The CDR3 extends over 16 amino acids. Germline V gene lookup returns CDR1 LNHNV and CDR2 YYDKDF (reference sequence). The CDR3 DNA reads TGTGCCACCAGCAGATTTCCCGGCGCGAACACCGGGGAGCTGTTTTTT. It yields the protein CATSRFPGANTGELFF.

The chain carries TRBV20-1 and TRBJ2-7; D not certain. The CDR3 covers 13 residues. V lost 3 bases and J 4 bases, leaving 13 bases between the germline ends. CDR1 and CDR2 from the germline V gene are DFQATT and SNEGSKA (reference sequence). CDR3 sequence reads: CSARGASLYEQYF. As DNA, the CDR3 is TGCAGTGCTAGGGGCGCGAGCCTTTACGAGCAGTACTTC.

This clonotype appeared many times. This chain joins TRBV2 and TRBJ2-7, with 7 bases that match TRBD1. V lost 8 bases, J lost 2 bases, and 15 bases stayed unmatched. This CDR3 has 16 residues. The germline CDR1 and CDR2 sequences are SNHLY and FYNNEI. CDR3 sequence (DNA): TGTGCCAGCGGGGTCGCCCTCAGGGGGTTAGCCTACGAGCAGTACTTC. Protein: CASGVALRGLAYEQYF.

This clonotype was detected ten times or more. The chain recombines TRBV6-2 or TRBV6-3 with TRBJ1-2; possible D gene TRBD1, 5 bases. V was shortened by 4 bases and J by 3 bases, with 9 bases between the two germline ends. CDR1 and CDR2 (germline): MNHEY, SVGEGT. The CDR3 has 13 residues. The CDR3 DNA follows: TGTGCCAGCAGTTTTACAGGCTACTATGGCTACACCTTC. It codes for CASSFTGYYGYTF.

The genes are TRBV29-1 and TRBJ1-2; no definite D call. In germline, CDR1 is SQVTM, CDR2 ANQGSEA. CDR3 length equals 15 residues. V gave up 0 bases and J gave up 5 bases, with 16 bases separating them. For the CDR3, the DNA is TGCAGCGTTGAAGATGGTTCAGGCCAGGCGTATGGCTACACCTTC. Encoded protein: CSVEDGSGQAYGYTF.

The chain combines TRBV20-1 with TRBJ2-7; TRBD1 is a possible D gene (5 bases). This CDR3 has 14 residues. Germline V gives CDR1 DFQATT, CDR2 SNEGSKA (reference sequence). Trimming left V 3 bases short and J 3 bases short, with 15 bases between. CDR3 in DNA: TGCAGTGCTAGTTGGGCAGATCAGGGCTACGAGCAGTACTTC. Translated, it gives CSASWADQGYEQYF.

This clonotype was seen more than once but under ten times. V and J are TRBV21-1 and TRBJ2-3; the DNA was not used to check the table's D call, TRBD1. TRBV21-1 is marked as a pseudogene. This CDR3 region has 19 residues. The CDR3 protein is CASSKNAGTQGTSTDTQYF. CDR3 DNA sequence: TGTGCCAGCAGCAAAAACGCGGGCACACAGGGCACTAGCACAGATACGCAGTATTTT.

The sample holds many counts of this clonotype. The J gene is TRBJ1-6, the V gene TRBV18, with 8 nucleotides matching TRBD1. Germline lookup yields CDR1 KGHSH and CDR2 LQKENI. The length of the CDR3 is 14 residues. V gave up 3 bases and J gave up 13 bases; unmatched junction bases: 8. The CDR3 nucleotides read TGTGCCAGCTCACCTAGTCAGGGGGCGCCCCCCCTCCACTTT. Protein sequence: CASSPSQGAPPLHF.

V is TRBV9 and J is TRBJ2-7; 10 nucleotides line up with TRBD2. V shed 4 bases, J shed 5 bases, and the junction held 12 bases outside the gene matches. There are 16 residues in the CDR3. CDR1 is SGDLS, CDR2 YYNGEE, per germline. The CDR3 DNA reads TGTGCCAGCAGCTTCGCCCGCGGGACTAGCGTCCACGAGCAGTACTTC. This sequence encodes CASSFARGTSVHEQYF.

This chain connects TRBV20-1 to TRBJ1-4; no firm D call. V shed 0 bases and J shed 5 bases, with 13 bases lying between them. The CDR3 runs to 15 residues. Looked up from germline, CDR1 is DFQATT and CDR2 is SNEGSKA (reference sequence). The CDR3 coding sequence is TGCAGTGCTAGAGAATCAAGCGGTCCGAATGAAAAACTGTTTTTT. It yields the protein CSARESSGPNEKLFF.

This clonotype was observed many times. The chain links TRBV10-3 to TRBJ2-2; D unresolved. V dropped 3 bases and J dropped 6 bases, with 2 bases sitting between them. The CDR3 length is 11 residues. The germline V gene encodes CDR1 ENHRY and CDR2 SYGVKD. The chain's CDR3 is CAISDAGELFF. In nucleotides, the CDR3 is TGTGCCATCAGTGACGCCGGGGAGCTGTTTTTT.

This clonotype was seen repeatedly, ten times or more. V usage is TRBV6-6 and J usage is TRBJ1-5; the D gene is possibly TRBD1 (5 bases). The CDR3 spans 15 residues. Germline lookup yields CDR1 MNHNY and CDR2 SVGAGI (reference sequence). Trimming took 3 bases from V and 4 from J, leaving 13 bases between them. The CDR3 nucleotides read TGTGCCAGCAGTTATACGGGGGGTGAGAATCAGCCCCAGCATTTT. Its translation: CASSYTGGENQPQHF.

The CDR3, as DNA: TGCAGCGTCCTTTGGACAGGGGAGACTGAAGCTTTCTTT. Translation: CSVLWTGETEAFF. The V call is TRBV29-1, the J call TRBJ1-1, with TRBD1 identical over 9 bases. The ends lost 6 bases at V and 5 bases at J; junction bases unmatched: 7. Germline V CDR1 and CDR2: SQVTM, ANQGSEA. The CDR3 covers 13 residues. The entire variable domain, with the rest obtained from reference TRBV29-1 and TRBJ1-1, is as follows: SAVISQKPSRDICQRGTSLTIQCQVDSQVTMMFWYRQQPGQSLTLIATANQGSEATYESGFVIDKFPISRPNLTFSTLTVSNMSPEDSSIYLCSVLWTGETEAFFGQGTRLTVV.

The chain employs TRBV6-5 and TRBJ1-5; no clear D gene. This CDR3 has 16 amino acids. Trimming shortened V by 0 bases and J by 9 bases, and 18 bases separated the two germline ends. In germline, CDR1 is MNHEY, CDR2 SVGAGI. CDR3: CASSYSSAGRYAPQHF. The CDR3 region has the DNA TGTGCCAGCAGTTACTCGTCGGCAGGACGATACGCGCCCCAGCATTTT.

This clonotype was picked up one time. The chain links TRBV6-1 to TRBJ1-5, with 8 positions matching TRBD1. Trimming removed 0 bases from V and 6 bases from J; junction bases left unmatched: 4. The CDR3 has 15 amino acids. The V gene's germline CDR1 is MNHNS and CDR2 SASEGT. The CDR3 is CASSEAPGGTQPQHF. The DNA for the CDR3 is TGTGCCAGCAGTGAAGCCCCAGGGGGCACTCAGCCCCAGCATTTT.

This chain connects TRBV5-6 to TRBJ1-2; the D gene is possibly TRBD1 (6 bases). The CDR3 spans 13 residues. Trimming took off 4 bases at V and 6 bases at J, with 13 bases between the two ends. The germline gives CDR1 SGHDT, CDR2 YYEEEE. The CDR3 DNA is TGTGCCAGCAGCCTAGACAGGATTCATGGCTACACCTTC. The encoded protein is CASSLDRIHGYTF.

The rearrangement joins TRBV25-1 to TRBJ2-1, with 14 bases lining up with TRBD2. The CDR3 runs 17 residues. CDR1 is MGHDK and CDR2 is SYGVNS in the germline V gene. The V segment lost 6 bases and the J segment 0 bases; nucleotides outside the gene matches: 4. CDR3 nucleotides: TGTGCCAGCAGCCCCGGGACTAGCGGGAGCTCCTACAATGAGCAGTTCTTC. It yields the protein CASSPGTSGSSYNEQFF.

The J gene is TRBJ2-2, the V gene TRBV2, with D maybe TRBD2 (6 bases). The ends were cut back, 5 bases at V and 5 bases at J, with 9 bases in the middle. The CDR3 runs to 13 residues. In germline, CDR1 is SNHLY, CDR2 FYNNEI. The CDR3 spells CASSKGLTGELFF. The CDR3 DNA reads as TGTGCCAGCAGTAAGGGACTGACCGGGGAGCTGTTTTTT.

The CDR3 reads CASSDRLTNEKLFF. CDR3 DNA sequence: TGTGCCAGCAGTGACAGGTTGACTAATGAAAAACTGTTTTTT. The gene calls are TRBV2 and TRBJ1-4; no reliable D call. CDR1 is SNHLY, CDR2 FYNNEI, per germline. The germline V and J ends were trimmed by 3 bases and 2 bases, with 7 bases remaining between them. There are 14 residues in the CDR3. The entire variable domain, with the rest obtained from reference TRBV2 and TRBJ1-4, is as follows: EPEVTQTPSHQVTQMGQEVILRCVPISNHLYFYWYRQILGQKVEFLVSFYNNEISEKSEIFDDQFSVERPDGSNFTLKIRSTKLEDSAMYFCASSDRLTNEKLFFGSGTQLSVL.

This clonotype was recorded at least ten times. The genes are TRBV20-1 and TRBJ2-3; 16 positions match TRBD2. CDR3 length equals 17 residues. Germline CDR1 DFQATT, CDR2 SNEGSKA (reference sequence). The V and J ends lost 1 base and 6 bases, in that order; junction bases with no gene match: 7. The DNA for the CDR3 is TGCAGTGCTAGAGGACCGGGACTAGCGGGAGGGGGTGATACGCAGTATTTT. Protein sequence: CSARGPGLAGGGDTQYF.

In this sample, this clonotype turned up many times. J is TRBJ1-2 and V is TRBV24-1; D gene uncertain. This CDR3 spans 11 amino acids. V dropped 9 bases and J dropped 7 bases, with 11 bases sitting between them. The germline V gene has CDR1 KGHDR and CDR2 SFDVKD. The CDR3 DNA is TGTGCCACCCAAGGCCCTGCTGGCTACACCTTC. Its translation: CATQGPAGYTF.

The chain has TRBV14 and TRBJ1-5; D unclear. V lost 4 bases to trimming and J lost 9 bases, with 7 bases between them. The CDR3 runs to 11 residues. Per the germline V gene, CDR1 is SGHDN and CDR2 is FVKESK. The CDR3 loop reads CASSLDWPQHF. The DNA for the CDR3 is TGTGCCAGCAGCCTTGACTGGCCCCAGCATTTT.

As for this clonotype: One base away lies a much larger clone, so this may be a sequencing read error. The rearrangement uses TRBV19 and TRBJ1-1; TRBD1 might be the D (6 bases). The CDR3 has 13 residues. The germline V gene has CDR1 LNHDA and CDR2 SQIVND (reference sequence). The CDR3 protein is CVSRQGTGTEAFF. CDR3 nucleotide sequence: TGTGTCAGTAGGCAGGGGACGGGGACTGAAGCTTTCTTT.

This rearrangement joins TRBV5-4 to TRBJ2-2; unclear D gene. Germline V gene sequence: CDR1 SGHNT, CDR2 YYREEE (reference sequence). V was shortened by 0 bases and J by 0 bases, with 9 bases between the two germline ends. The CDR3 has 16 residues. The CDR3: CASSLAETTNTGELFF. DNA for the CDR3: TGTGCCAGCAGCTTGGCTGAGACAACGAACACCGGGGAGCTGTTTTTT.